Below, 28 T cell receptor beta chains from the same sample are listed, as sequenced in a study of blood T cell repertoires in COVID-19. Sequencing used immunoSEQ multiplex PCR; TCRdb keeps in-frame clones, though not all of them. This sample has 100,000 to 150,000 clones, with 80% found just once. The material sequenced was peripheral blood. These receptors came from a human donor in a cohort sampled during active COVID-19.

The V gene is TRBV10-3, the J gene TRBJ1-2, with 7 positions matching TRBD1. CDR1 and CDR2 from the germline V gene are ENHRY and SYGVKD. The CDR3 is 14 residues long. V dropped 2 bases and J dropped 6; count of bases not matched to a gene: 6. The CDR3 loop reads CAISEPAQGDGYTF. The CDR3 DNA sequence: TGTGCCATCAGTGAGCCTGCCCAGGGGGATGGCTACACCTTC.

The V gene is TRBV13, the J gene TRBJ1-2; no reliable D call. This CDR3 is built from 21 residues. The germline gives CDR1 PRHDT, CDR2 FYEKMQ (reference sequence). V lost 0 bases and J lost 1, with 27 bases in between. The DNA for the CDR3 is TGTGCCAGCAGCTTAGGGGTGGAGGCAATATGGTCGGCAACCTTTAACTATGGCTACACCTTC. Translation gives CASSLGVEAIWSATFNYGYTF.

The CDR3 DNA follows: TGTGCCAGCAGTTACTTCGGCAGGGGGGTCACCGGGGAGCTGTTTTTT. Its translation is CASSYFGRGVTGELFF. This sequence joins TRBV6-5 and TRBJ2-2; tentatively, D is TRBD1 (7 bases). Looked up from germline, CDR1 is MNHEY and CDR2 is SVGAGI. V dropped 1 base and J dropped 4 bases, with 13 bases sitting between them. This CDR3 has 16 residues.

The chain carries TRBV3-1 (or the pseudogene TRBV3-2) and TRBJ2-5; D gene unclear. Germline assignment: CDR1 LGHDT and CDR2 YNNKEL (reference sequence). Deletions cut 6 bases from V and 4 bases from J, with 9 bases between. CDR3 length: 12 residues. CDR3 in DNA: TGTGCCAGCAGACTAAGCATAGAGACCCAGTACTTC. It is translated as CASRLSIETQYF.

The table lists this clone with a count of one. The chain links TRBV6-6 to TRBJ2-5, with 7 bases that match TRBD2. CDR1 is MNHNY, CDR2 SVGAGI, per germline (reference sequence). Germline trimming cut 7 bases from V and 5 bases from J; bases unmatched to any gene: 10. CDR3 size: 14 residues. CDR3 nucleotides: TGTGCCAGCACTGGGGGAGGGGCGCGGGAGACCCAGTACTTC. It specifies CASTGGGARETQYF.

The chain recombines TRBV19 with TRBJ2-7; D is possibly TRBD2 (5 bases). Trimming left V 8 bases short and J 6 bases short, with 14 bases between. There are 12 residues in the CDR3. Germline V gives CDR1 LNHDA, CDR2 SQIVND (reference sequence). In DNA form, the CDR3 reads TGTGCCAGTGGAGAGGGTTTGGGCGAGCAGTACTTC. Its protein product is CASGEGLGEQYF.

The rearrangement links TRBV18 to TRBJ2-7; TRBD1 matches 9 bases. The CDR3 sequence is 16 residues long. Germline V CDR1 and CDR2: KGHSH, LQKENI. V was clipped by 4 bases and J by 1 base; unmatched bases: 8. The CDR3 DNA follows: TGTGCCAGCTCACAGTCCTCGGACAGGGGTTCCTACGAGCAGTACTTC. Protein sequence: CASSQSSDRGSYEQYF.

The rearrangement uses TRBV6-5 and TRBJ2-7; TRBD2 aligns across 8 bases. The V gene's germline CDR1 is MNHEY and CDR2 SVGAGI. With 8 bases clipped from V and 2 bases from J, the junction kept 5 bases outside the gene matches. This CDR3 is 13 amino acids long. The CDR3 sequence: CASGREDAYEQYF. The CDR3 DNA reads as TGTGCCAGCGGGCGGGAGGATGCCTACGAGCAGTACTTC.

In its sample, this clone is medium-sized. The V and J genes are TRBV4-3 and TRBJ2-2; TRBD1 is a possible D gene (6 bases). The CDR3 length is 16 residues. Germline V gene sequence: CDR1 LGHNA, CDR2 YSLEER. The V gene lost 1 base and the J gene lost 1 base, with 10 bases spanning the gap. The CDR3 DNA reads TGCGCCAGCAGCCAAGTCAGGACAGAGAACACCGGGGAGCTGTTTTTT. It codes for CASSQVRTENTGELFF.

The J gene is TRBJ2-1, the V gene TRBV19; D is perhaps TRBD2 (5 bases). Germline CDR1 is LNHDA and CDR2 is SQIVND (reference sequence). Trimming took off 0 bases at V and 2 bases at J, with 8 bases between the two ends. The length of the CDR3 is 15 residues. The CDR3 here is CASSIEGAPYNEQFF. The CDR3 DNA is TGTGCCAGTAGTATAGAGGGAGCTCCCTACAATGAGCAGTTCTTC.

The rearrangement uses TRBV5-5 and TRBJ2-1; TRBD1 might be the D (6 bases). Trimming took 0 bases from V and 0 from J, leaving 7 bases between them. This CDR3 spans 15 amino acids. CDR1 and CDR2 from the germline V gene are SGHKS and YYEKEE (reference sequence). The CDR3 DNA reads TGTGCCAGCAGCTTGGCAGGGGCCTCCTACAATGAGCAGTTCTTC. It specifies CASSLAGASYNEQFF.

The chain uses TRBV9 and TRBJ1-2, with D possibly matching TRBD1 (6 bases). Germline CDR1 reads SGDLS; CDR2 reads YYNGEE. The CDR3 totals 16 residues. Trimming took off 4 bases at V and 3 bases at J, with 19 bases between the two ends. In DNA, the CDR3 is TGTGCCAGCAGCCCCCACGGTGGGGGCGCAGACTATGGCTACACCTTC. Its protein product is CASSPHGGGADYGYTF.

The chain carries TRBV27 and TRBJ2-7; the D gene is possibly TRBD1 (5 bases). The V and J ends lost 6 bases and 2 bases respectively, with 11 bases between them. The CDR3 loop spans 13 amino acids. From germline, CDR1 is MNHEY and CDR2 SMNVEV (reference sequence). DNA of the CDR3: TGTGCCAGCAGCCTAAAGGACACCTACGAGCAGTACTTC. Translation gives CASSLKDTYEQYF.

The chain employs TRBV10-3 and TRBJ2-5; D may be TRBD2 (6 bases). V was pared by 5 bases and J by 4 bases, with 8 bases between. The CDR3 is 12 residues long. Germline CDR1 and CDR2: ENHRY and SYGVKD. The CDR3 nucleotides are TGTGCCATCAGTACTAGCTTAGAGACCCAGTACTTC. Its translation: CAISTSLETQYF.

This chain connects TRBV19 to TRBJ1-2, with a tentative D call TRBD1 (5 bases). Germline V gene data show CDR1 as LNHDA and CDR2 as SQIVND (reference sequence). V was cut by 1 base and J by 7 bases, with 22 bases left in between. The CDR3 is 17 amino acids. The CDR3 sequence is CASSIGDSSSLLGGYTF. CDR3 nucleotides: TGTGCCAGTAGTATAGGAGACAGTTCTTCACTACTCGGTGGCTACACCTTC.

The genes are TRBV12-5 and TRBJ2-2, with D perhaps matching TRBD2 (7 bases). CDR1 LGHNT and CDR2 FRNRAP come from the germline V gene. The CDR3 length is 15 residues. The germline V and J ends were trimmed by 5 bases and 3 bases, with 13 bases remaining between them. CDR3 region: CASGAGEGDTGELFF. CDR3 nucleotides: TGTGCTAGTGGTGCGGGAGAGGGGGACACCGGGGAGCTGTTTTTT.

The chain employs TRBV12-3 or TRBV12-4 and TRBJ2-5, with D perhaps TRBD2 (6 bases). V dropped 6 bases and J dropped 2 bases, with 10 bases sitting between them. The CDR3 has 13 residues. The CDR3 loop reads CASRAGRQETQYF. DNA of the CDR3: TGTGCCAGCAGGGCGGGACGGCAAGAGACCCAGTACTTC.

The rearrangement uses TRBV6-5 and TRBJ1-2; D gene ambiguous. The CDR3 is 15 residues long. V shed 0 bases and J shed 4 bases, with 12 bases lying between them. Germline lookup yields CDR1 MNHEY and CDR2 SVGAGI. DNA of the CDR3: TGTGCCAGCAGTTACTCGAGTCGGAGTACCTATGGCTACACCTTC. Translated: CASSYSSRSTYGYTF.

The chain joins TRBV11-1 to TRBJ2-7; TRBD1 is a possible D gene (5 bases). The CDR3 totals 15 residues. Deletions cut 0 bases from V and 0 bases from J, with 9 bases between. Germline V lookup: CDR1 SGHAT, CDR2 FQDESV (reference sequence). The CDR3 sequence: CASSLADRSSYEQYF. The CDR3 DNA follows: TGTGCCAGCAGCTTAGCCGACAGATCCTCCTACGAGCAGTACTTC.

The chain uses TRBV7-3 and TRBJ2-1; 10 bases are shared with TRBD2. In germline, CDR1 is SGHTA, CDR2 FQGTGA. Trimming at V came to 2 bases and at J to 8 bases, leaving 3 bases not matched to a gene. The CDR3 extends over 14 amino acids. The CDR3 DNA follows: TGTGCCAGCAGCTTACAGCGGGAGGGCCATGAGCAGTTCTTC. The encoded protein is CASSLQREGHEQFF.

The J gene is TRBJ2-7, the V gene TRBV6-4; 7 bases match TRBD1. CDR3 length: 13 amino acids. Germline CDR1 MRHNA, CDR2 SNTAGT. The ends lost 6 bases at V and 0 bases at J; junction bases unmatched: 2. Here the CDR3 reads CASRRDSSYEQYF. CDR3 in DNA: TGTGCCAGCAGAAGGGACAGCTCCTACGAGCAGTACTTC.

The genes are TRBV19 and TRBJ1-4; 8 positions agree with TRBD1. V was clipped by 7 bases and J by 7 bases; unmatched bases: 8. The germline gives CDR1 LNHDA, CDR2 SQIVND (reference sequence). The CDR3 runs 14 residues. This CDR3 is CASTWTGLAEKLFF. DNA for the CDR3: TGTGCCAGTACATGGACAGGGCTTGCTGAAAAACTGTTTTTT. The variable domain in full, with the rest retrieved from reference TRBV19 and TRBJ1-4, is DGGITQSPKYLFRKEGQNVTLSCEQNLNHDAMYWYRQDPGQGLRLIYYSQIVNDFQKGDIAEGYSVSREKKESFPLTVTSAQKNPTAFYLCASTWTGLAEKLFFGSGTQLSVL.

This chain uses TRBV2 with TRBJ1-6; TRBD1 matches at 9 bases. The CDR3 totals 15 residues. Looked up from germline, CDR1 is SNHLY and CDR2 is FYNNEI. The V and J ends lost 8 bases and 7 bases, in that order; junction bases with no gene match: 9. The CDR3 protein is CASGLTGTGNSPLHF. CDR3 bases: TGTGCCAGCGGCCTTACCGGGACAGGGAATTCACCCCTCCACTTT.

This clone appeared a single time. CDR3 residues: CATSRDGTSSSGNTIYF. CDR3 DNA sequence: TGTGCCACCAGCAGAGATGGGACATCGAGCTCTGGAAACACCATATATTTT. The V and J genes are TRBV15 and TRBJ1-3; weak D call: TRBD1 (6 bases). V shed 0 bases and J shed 0 bases, with 12 bases lying between them. This CDR3 has 17 amino acids. Looked up from germline, CDR1 is LNHNV and CDR2 is YYDKDF (reference sequence). The whole variable domain, remainder taken from reference TRBV15 and TRBJ1-3, is DAMVIQNPRYQVTQFGKPVTLSCSQTLNHNVMYWYQQKSSQAPKLLFHYYDKDFNNEADTPDNFQSRRPNTSFCFLDIRSPGLGDTAMYLCATSRDGTSSSGNTIYFGEGSWLTVV.

This chain connects TRBV28 to TRBJ2-3; 7 bases map to TRBD1. The CDR3 is made up of 16 amino acids. Germline CDR1 is MDHEN and CDR2 is SYDVKM. The trim removed 1 base at V and 0 bases at J, leaving 4 bases unmatched. The CDR3, as DNA: TGTGCCAGCAGTTTATACGCAGGGGGAAGCACAGATACGCAGTATTTT. It specifies CASSLYAGGSTDTQYF.

The chain combines TRBV2 with TRBJ2-3, with TRBD2 matching over 7 bases. V lost 7 bases to trimming and J lost 5 bases; unmatched junction nucleotides: 9. CDR3 length: 14 residues. The V gene's germline CDR1 is SNHLY and CDR2 FYNNEI. CDR3 nucleotides: TGTGCCAGCACCGGGGGGAGGCGGGGAGATACGCAGTATTTT. This encodes CASTGGRRGDTQYF.

This clone has a handful of counts. The chain combines TRBV5-6 with TRBJ1-1; no firm D call. Looked up from germline, CDR1 is SGHDT and CDR2 is YYEEEE. The ends were cut back, 0 bases at V and 5 bases at J, with 11 bases in the middle. This CDR3 has 14 amino acids. The DNA for the CDR3 is TGTGCCAGCAGCTTGGGTGCGTTTGATACTGAAGCTTTCTTT. It is translated as CASSLGAFDTEAFF.

The J gene is TRBJ2-3, the V gene TRBV7-3; tentative D call: TRBD2 (6 bases). Germline V gene data show CDR1 as SGHTA and CDR2 as FQGTGA. V gave up 2 bases and J gave up 4 bases, with 10 bases separating them. CDR3 length equals 14 residues. CDR3 DNA: TGTGCCAGCAGCTTATTACGGGAGTCAGATACGCAGTATTTT. Its protein is CASSLLRESDTQYF.